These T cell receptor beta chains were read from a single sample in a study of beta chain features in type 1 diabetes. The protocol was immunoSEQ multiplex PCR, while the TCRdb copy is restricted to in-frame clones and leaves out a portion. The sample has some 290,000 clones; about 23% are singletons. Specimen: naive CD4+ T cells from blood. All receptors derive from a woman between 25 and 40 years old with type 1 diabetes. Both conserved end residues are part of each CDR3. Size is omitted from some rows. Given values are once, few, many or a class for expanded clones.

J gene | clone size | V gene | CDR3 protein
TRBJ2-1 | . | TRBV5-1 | CASSLAAGGEEQFF
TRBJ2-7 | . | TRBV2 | CASALAGAGEQYF
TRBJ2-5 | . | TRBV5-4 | CASHNRDQETQYF
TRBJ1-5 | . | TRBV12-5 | CASGRDISNQPQHF
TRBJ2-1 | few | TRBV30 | CAWSVAGTGGHEQFF
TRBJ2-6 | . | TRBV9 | CASSVGALRSGANVLTF
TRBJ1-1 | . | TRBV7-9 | CASSFQGALLEAFF
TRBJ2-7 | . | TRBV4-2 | CASSPLFSLAGGPEQYF
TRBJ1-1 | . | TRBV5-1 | CASSGHTNTEAFF
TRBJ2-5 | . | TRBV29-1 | CSGGRPQETQYF
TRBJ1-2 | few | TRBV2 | CASSVRGLSSGYTF
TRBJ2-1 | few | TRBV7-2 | CASSQGQTYNEQFF
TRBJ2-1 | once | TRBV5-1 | CASSELAGRYNEQFF
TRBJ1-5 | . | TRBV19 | CASSKGINQPQHF
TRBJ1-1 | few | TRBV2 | CASSDRDIEAFF
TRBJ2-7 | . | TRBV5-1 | CASFDRGGYEQYF
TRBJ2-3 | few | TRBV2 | CASKLTSGSSDTQYF
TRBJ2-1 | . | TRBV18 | CASSPGLADINNEQFF
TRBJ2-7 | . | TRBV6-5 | CASSSFYEQYF
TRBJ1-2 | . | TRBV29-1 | CSVRTGNYGYTF
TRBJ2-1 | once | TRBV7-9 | CASSSRGLATYNEQFF
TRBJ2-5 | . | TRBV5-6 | CASSFGLTKETQYF
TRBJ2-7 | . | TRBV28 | CASSFRLSEQYF
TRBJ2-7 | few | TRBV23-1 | CASSQSPGAGEQYF
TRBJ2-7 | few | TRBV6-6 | CASSFHRESYEQYF
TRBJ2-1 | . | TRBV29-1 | CSVRTSGSLDEQFF
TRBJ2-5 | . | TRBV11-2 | CASSFTSQETQYF
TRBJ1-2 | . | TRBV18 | CASSSDREGDGYTF
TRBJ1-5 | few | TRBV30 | CAWSKEGDQPQHF
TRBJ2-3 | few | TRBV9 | CASSVSSGTDTQYF
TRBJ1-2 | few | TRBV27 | CASSRDRANYGYTF
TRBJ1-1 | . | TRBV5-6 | CASSLVGQGGTEAFF
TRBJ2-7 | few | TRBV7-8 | CASSLATGPPYEQYF
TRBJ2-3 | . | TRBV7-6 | CASSFGLAVTDTQYF
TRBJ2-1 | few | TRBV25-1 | CASSESTSGRENEQFF
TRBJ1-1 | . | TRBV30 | CAWSVRGNTEAFF
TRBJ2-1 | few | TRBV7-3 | CASSLASTYNEQFF
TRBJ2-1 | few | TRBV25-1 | CASSRLAGVGLSYNEQFF
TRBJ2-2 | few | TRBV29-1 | CSVGLAHTGELFF
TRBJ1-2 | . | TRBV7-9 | CASSLDFGTDTRNYGYTF
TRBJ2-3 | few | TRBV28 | CASSRHDSTDTQYF
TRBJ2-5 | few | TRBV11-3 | CASSSGTSGVSGETQYF
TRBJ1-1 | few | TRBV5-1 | CASSRTAMNTEAFF
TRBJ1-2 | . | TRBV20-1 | CSVGMIYGYTF
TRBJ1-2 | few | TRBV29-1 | CSVADDSNYGYTF